This T cell receptor (beta chain) was sequenced for a study of blood T cell repertoires in COVID-19. Produced via immunoSEQ multiplex PCR; TCRdb's table is partial and in-frame only. The table records roughly 280,000 clones, 80% to 90% of them present only once. V was trimmed by 5 bases and J by 0 bases, leaving 13 bases between them. The CDR3 runs 15 residues. CDR1 MNHEY and CDR2 SMNVEV come from the germline V gene (reference sequence). Participant ages covered roughly 18 to 89 years across about 22 US areas. Material for sequencing was PBMCs or T cells enriched from blood (not recorded which). This clonotype was obtained from a young woman who had recovered from COVID-19. V usage is TRBV27 and J usage is TRBJ1-1, with a possible D match to TRBD1 (5 bases). The CDR3 region has the DNA TGTGCCAGCAGTGCTACGGACAACATGAACACTGAAGCTTTCTTT. Its protein product is CASSATDNMNTEAFF.